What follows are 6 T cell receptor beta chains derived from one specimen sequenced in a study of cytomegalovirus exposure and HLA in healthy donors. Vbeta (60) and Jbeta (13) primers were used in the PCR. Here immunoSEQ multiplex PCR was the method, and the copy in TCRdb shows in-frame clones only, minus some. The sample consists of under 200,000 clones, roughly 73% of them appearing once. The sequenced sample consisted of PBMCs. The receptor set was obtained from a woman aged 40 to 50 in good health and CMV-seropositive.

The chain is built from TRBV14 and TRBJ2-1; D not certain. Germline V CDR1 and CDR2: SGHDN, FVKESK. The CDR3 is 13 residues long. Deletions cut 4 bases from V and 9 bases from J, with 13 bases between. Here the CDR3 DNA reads TGTGCCAGCAGCCTAATACTGACAAGTGAGCAGTTCTTC. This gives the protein CASSLILTSEQFF.

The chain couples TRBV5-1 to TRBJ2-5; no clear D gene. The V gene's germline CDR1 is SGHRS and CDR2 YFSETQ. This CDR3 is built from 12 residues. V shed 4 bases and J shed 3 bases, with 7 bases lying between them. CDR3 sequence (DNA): TGCGCCAGCAGCCAGAACGAAGAGACCCAGTACTTC. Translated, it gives CASSQNEETQYF. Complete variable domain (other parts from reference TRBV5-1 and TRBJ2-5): KAGVTQTPRYLIKTRGQQVTLSCSPISGHRSVSWYQQTPGQGLQFLFEYFSETQRNKGNFPGRFSGRQFSNSRSEMNVSTLELGDSALYLCASSQNEETQYFGPGTRLLVL.

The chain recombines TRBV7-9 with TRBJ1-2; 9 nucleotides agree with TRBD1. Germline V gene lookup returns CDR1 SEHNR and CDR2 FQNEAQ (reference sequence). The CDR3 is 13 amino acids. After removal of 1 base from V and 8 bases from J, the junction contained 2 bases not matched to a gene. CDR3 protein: CASSLVGQGGYTF. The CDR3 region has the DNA TGTGCCAGCAGCTTAGTTGGACAGGGGGGCTACACCTTC.

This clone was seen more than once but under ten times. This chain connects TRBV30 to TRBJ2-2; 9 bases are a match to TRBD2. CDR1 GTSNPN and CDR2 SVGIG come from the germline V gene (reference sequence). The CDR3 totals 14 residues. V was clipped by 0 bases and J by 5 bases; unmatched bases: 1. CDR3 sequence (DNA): TGTGCCTGGAGTGTAGGACTAGCGACCGGGGAGCTGTTTTTT. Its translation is CAWSVGLATGELFF.

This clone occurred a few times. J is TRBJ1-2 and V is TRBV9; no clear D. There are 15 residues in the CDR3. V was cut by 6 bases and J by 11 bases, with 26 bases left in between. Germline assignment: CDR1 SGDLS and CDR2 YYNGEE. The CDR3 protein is CASNPPGSPSMGYTF. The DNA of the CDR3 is TGTGCCAGCAACCCCCCAGGATCCCCCTCTATGGGTTACACCTTC. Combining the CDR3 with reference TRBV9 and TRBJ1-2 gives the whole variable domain DSGVTQTPKHLITATGQRVTLRCSPRSGDLSVYWYQQSLDQGLQFLIQYYNGEERAKGNILERFSAQQFPDLHSELNLSSLELGDSALYFCASNPPGSPSMGYTFGSGTRLTVV.

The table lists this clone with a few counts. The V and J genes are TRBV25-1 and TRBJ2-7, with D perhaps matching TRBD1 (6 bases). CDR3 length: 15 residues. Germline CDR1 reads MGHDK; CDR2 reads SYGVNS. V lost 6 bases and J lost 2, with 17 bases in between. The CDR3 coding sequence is TGTGCCAGCAGCACGACCGAGACAGGCCCCTACGAGCAGTACTTC. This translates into CASSTTETGPYEQYF.